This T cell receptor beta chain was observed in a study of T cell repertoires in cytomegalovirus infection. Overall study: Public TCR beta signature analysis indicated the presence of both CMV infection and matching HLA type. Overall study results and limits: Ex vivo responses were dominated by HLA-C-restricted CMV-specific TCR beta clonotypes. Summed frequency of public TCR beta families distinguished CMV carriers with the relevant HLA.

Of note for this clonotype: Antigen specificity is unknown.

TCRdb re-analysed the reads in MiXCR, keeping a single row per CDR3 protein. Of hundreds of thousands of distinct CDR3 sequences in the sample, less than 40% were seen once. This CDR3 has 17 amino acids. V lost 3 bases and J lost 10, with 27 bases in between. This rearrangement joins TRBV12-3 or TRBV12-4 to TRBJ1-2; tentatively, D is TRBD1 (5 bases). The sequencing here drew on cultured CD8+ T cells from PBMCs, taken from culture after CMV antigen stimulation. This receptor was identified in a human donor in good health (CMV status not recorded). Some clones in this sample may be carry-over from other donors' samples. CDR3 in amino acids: CASSLLSSGSSVVDYTF. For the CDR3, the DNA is TGTGCCAGCAGTTTGCTGTCCTCAGGGTCTAGTGTTGTGGACTACACCTTC.